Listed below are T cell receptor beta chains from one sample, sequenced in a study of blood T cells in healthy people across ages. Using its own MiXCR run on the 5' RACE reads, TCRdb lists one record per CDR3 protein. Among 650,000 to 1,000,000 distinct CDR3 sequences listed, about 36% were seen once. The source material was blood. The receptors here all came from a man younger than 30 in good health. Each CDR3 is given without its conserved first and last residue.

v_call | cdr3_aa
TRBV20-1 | SAPLAGDPYSEQF
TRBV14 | ASSPQGGGYKQY
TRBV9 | ASSPHYSFEQY
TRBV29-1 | GPLDRAANYGYT
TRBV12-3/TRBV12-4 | ASSRQAGPWSGANVLT
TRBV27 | ASRGAAGNTIY
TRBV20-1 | SACLSSGRWDYNEQY
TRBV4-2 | ASSQDIASSYNEQF
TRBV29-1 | SVYRGLNTEAF
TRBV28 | ASSAGQGLNQPQH
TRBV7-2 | ASSSTDRDGTGELF
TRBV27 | ASSTHHSGKLF
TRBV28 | ASSLHLEEGNGKVF
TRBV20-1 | SAQGSRDNTEAF
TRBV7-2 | ASSLDRTSTDTQY
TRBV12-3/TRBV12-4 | ASSPEFVGGYT
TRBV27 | ASSLGGPPYEQY
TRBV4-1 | ASSQDGRPGQPQH
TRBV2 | ASISAGGGNSPLH
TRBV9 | ASSGKGAPYNEQY
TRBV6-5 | ASSYSLSGAGDEQY
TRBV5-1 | ASSLDDPGAVGYT
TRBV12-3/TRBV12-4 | ASSKTSGGNYKEQF
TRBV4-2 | ASSPPLSGTGELF
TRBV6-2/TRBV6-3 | ASSWRSAPGGADTQY
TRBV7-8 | ASSFGQGGSYT
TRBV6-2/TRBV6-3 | ASRAQGTSSYNSPLH
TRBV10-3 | AIRGLDYGYT
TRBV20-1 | SGGAGGDTQY
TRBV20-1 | SARRAIGTQPQH
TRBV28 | ASSLTTGSTDTQY
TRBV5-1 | ASSLAGQGYNEQF
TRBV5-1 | ASSLGGTVDIGMNTEAF
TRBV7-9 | ASSLDRGAKNIQY
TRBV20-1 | SALAGSNIQY
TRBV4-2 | ASSPNPLAGVNTQY
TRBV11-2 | ASSLEGTPPNEQF
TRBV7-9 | ASSRTRNTEAF
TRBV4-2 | ASSQGETLSIYGYT
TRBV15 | ATSRDLQSPPETQY
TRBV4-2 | ASSQVTWPASYNEQF
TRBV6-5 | ASSSSGPHNEQY
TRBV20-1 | SATDNEQF
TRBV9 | ASSVRQGPDGQY
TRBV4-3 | ASSQVGSTTDTQY
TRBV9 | ASSVDAYRTYEQY
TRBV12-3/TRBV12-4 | ASTKAPMILQH
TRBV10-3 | AISVEGPSEGYT
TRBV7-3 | ASSLAGGTHYEQY